Below, one TCR beta chain is given with its context. What it binds is not known. A deep-level run was used for the assay. Produced via immunoSEQ multiplex PCR; TCRdb's table is partial and in-frame only. The data hold fewer than 1.6 million clones, with approximately 98.5% observed a single time. The V gene end was trimmed by 3 bases and the J gene end by 6 bases; junction bases not matched to a gene: 19. The CDR3 loop spans 18 amino acids. Germline assignment: CDR1 SEHNR and CDR2 FQNEAQ (reference sequence). The entry originates in a study of shared clonotypes between healthy human individuals. Study context: The plates for each donor numbered three CD4 naive, three CD4 memory, two CD8 naive and one CD8 memory.

Study-wide results and limits: Of the naive CD4 clonotypes, around 5.2% were shared across a handful of donors.

The specimen was naive CD4+ T cells sorted from blood. The subset: CD45RA+ positively selected. The chain employs TRBV7-9 and TRBJ1-1; TRBD1 matches 7 bases. This sequence originates from a man aged 30 to 39 in good health. The CDR3 bases are TGTGCCAGCAGCTTTCCATTTGACAGGGACGAGAGAGACGCTGAAGCTTTCTTT. This sequence encodes CASSFPFDRDERDAEAFF. The full variable domain, in which reference TRBV7-9 and TRBJ1-1 provide the parts outside the CDR3, is DTGVSQNPRHKITKRGQNVTFRCDPISEHNRLYWYRQTLGQGPEFLTYFQNEAQLEKSRLLSDRFSAERPKGSFSTLEIQRTEQGDSAMYLCASSFPFDRDERDAEAFFGQGTRLTVV.